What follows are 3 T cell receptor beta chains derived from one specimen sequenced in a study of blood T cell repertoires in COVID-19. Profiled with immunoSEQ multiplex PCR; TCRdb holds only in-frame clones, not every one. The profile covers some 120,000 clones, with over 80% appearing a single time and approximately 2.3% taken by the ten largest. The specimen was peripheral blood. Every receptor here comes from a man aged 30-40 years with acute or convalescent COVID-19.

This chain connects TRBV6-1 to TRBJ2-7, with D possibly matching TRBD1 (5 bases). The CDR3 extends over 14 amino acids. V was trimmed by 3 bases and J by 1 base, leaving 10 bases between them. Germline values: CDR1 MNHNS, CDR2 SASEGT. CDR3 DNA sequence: TGTGCCAGCAGTGAGGACAATAGATCCTACGAGCAGTACTTC. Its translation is CASSEDNRSYEQYF.

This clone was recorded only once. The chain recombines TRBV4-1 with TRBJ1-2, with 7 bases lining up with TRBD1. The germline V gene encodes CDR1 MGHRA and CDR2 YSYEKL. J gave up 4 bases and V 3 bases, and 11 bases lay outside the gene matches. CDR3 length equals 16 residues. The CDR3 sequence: CASSQDMGQRSYGYTF. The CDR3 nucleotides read TGCGCCAGCAGCCAGGACATGGGACAGAGGAGCTATGGCTACACCTTC.

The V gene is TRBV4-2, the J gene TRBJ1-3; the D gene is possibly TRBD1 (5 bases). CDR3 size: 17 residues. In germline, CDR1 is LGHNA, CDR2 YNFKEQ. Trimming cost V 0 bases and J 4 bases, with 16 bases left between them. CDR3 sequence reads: CASSQEGGAGRGNTIYF. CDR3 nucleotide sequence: TGTGCCAGCAGCCAAGAAGGTGGGGCAGGCCGGGGAAACACCATATATTTT.